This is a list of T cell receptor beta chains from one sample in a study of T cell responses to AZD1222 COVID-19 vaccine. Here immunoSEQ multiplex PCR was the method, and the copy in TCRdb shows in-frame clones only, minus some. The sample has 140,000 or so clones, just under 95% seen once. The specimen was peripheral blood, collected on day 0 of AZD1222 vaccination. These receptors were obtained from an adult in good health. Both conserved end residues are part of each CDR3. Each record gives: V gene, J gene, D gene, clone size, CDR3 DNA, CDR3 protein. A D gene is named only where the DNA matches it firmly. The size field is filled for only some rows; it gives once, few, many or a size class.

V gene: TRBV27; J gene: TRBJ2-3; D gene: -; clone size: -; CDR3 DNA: TGTGCCAGCAGTTTCGGACAGAGCACAGATACGCAGTATTTT; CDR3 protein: CASSFGQSTDTQYF
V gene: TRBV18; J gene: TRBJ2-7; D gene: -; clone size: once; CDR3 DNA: TGTGCCAGCTCACCACCCCGAGGGGAGGGGGACTCCTACGAGCAGTACTTC; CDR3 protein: CASSPPRGEGDSYEQYF
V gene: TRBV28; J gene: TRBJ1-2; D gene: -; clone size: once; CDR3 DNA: TGTGCCAGCAGTTCTCCCTTGAGGGGGTATGGCTACACCTTC; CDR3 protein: CASSSPLRGYGYTF
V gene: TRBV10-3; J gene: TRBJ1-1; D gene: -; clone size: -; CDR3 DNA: TGTGCCATCAGTGAGGATTTGGGTGTTTGGACTGAAGCTTTCTTT; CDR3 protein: CAISEDLGVWTEAFF
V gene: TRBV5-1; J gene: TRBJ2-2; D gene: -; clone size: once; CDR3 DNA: TGCGCCAGCAGCTTGGGATCCTTGAACACCGGGGAGCTGTTTTTT; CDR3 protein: CASSLGSLNTGELFF
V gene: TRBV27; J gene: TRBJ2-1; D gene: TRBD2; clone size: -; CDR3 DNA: TGTGCCAGCAGGCCGCCGGGACTAGCGGGAAGGGAAGCCTACAATGAGCAGTTCTTC; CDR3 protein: CASRPPGLAGREAYNEQFF
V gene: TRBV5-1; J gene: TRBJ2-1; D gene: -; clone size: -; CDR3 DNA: TGCGCCAGCAGTCCAGTGGTCTACAATGAGCAGTTCTTC; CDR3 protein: CASSPVVYNEQFF
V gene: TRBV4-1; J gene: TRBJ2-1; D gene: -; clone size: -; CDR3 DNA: TGCGCCAGCAGCCAACCCACTAGAGACAAGTACAATGAGCAGTTCTTC; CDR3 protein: CASSQPTRDKYNEQFF
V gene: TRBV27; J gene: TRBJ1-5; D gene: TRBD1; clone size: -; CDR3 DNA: TGTGCCAGCAGTCCCTGGACAGGGAGAGGTCAGCCCCAGCATTTT; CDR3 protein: CASSPWTGRGQPQHF
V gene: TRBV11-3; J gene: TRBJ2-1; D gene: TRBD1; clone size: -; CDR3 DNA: TGTGCCAGCAGCTTAGCCCCCGGACAGGGTCCCTACAATGAGCAGTTCTTC; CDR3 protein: CASSLAPGQGPYNEQFF
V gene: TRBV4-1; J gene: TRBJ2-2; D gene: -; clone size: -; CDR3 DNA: TGCGCCAGCAGGGATCCGGGACGTAGGAACACCGGGGAGCTGTTTTTT; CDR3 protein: CASRDPGRRNTGELFF
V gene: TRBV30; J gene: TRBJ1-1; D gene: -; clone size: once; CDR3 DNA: TGTGCCTGGAGTCGAGGGGAGGGCACTGAAGCTTTCTTT; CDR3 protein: CAWSRGEGTEAFF
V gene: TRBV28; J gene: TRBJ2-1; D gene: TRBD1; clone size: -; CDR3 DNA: TGTGCCAGCAGTTCGCCGGGACAGGGGAACAATGAGCAGTTCTTC; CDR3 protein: CASSSPGQGNNEQFF
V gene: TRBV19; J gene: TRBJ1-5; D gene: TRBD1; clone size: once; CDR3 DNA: TGTGCCAGTAGTCCCCGGGGGAGGGGGCGAGAATTTAGCAATCAGCCCCAGCATTTT; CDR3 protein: CASSPRGRGREFSNQPQHF
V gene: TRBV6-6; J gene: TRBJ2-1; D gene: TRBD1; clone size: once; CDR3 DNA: TGTGCCAGCAGCCCCAGGGGGCGGGCCTACAATGAGCAGTTCTTC; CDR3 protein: CASSPRGRAYNEQFF
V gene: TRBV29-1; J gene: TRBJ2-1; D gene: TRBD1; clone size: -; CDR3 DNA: TGCAGCGTTGAAGCTCCGGGACAGACGTACAATGAGCAGTTCTTC; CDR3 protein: CSVEAPGQTYNEQFF
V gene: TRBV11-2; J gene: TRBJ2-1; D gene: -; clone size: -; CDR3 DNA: TGTGCCAGCAGCTTAGATCGAGCTGATGAGCAGTTCTTC; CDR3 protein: CASSLDRADEQFF
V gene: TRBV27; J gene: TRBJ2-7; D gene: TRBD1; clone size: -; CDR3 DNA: TGTGCCAGCAGGGGACAGGGGAGCTCCTACGAGCAGTACTTC; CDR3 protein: CASRGQGSSYEQYF
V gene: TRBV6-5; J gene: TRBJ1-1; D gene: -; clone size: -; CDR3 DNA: TGTGCCAGCAGTCGACAGAACACTGAAGCTTTCTTT; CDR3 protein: CASSRQNTEAFF
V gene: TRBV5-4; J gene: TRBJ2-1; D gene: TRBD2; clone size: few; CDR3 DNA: TGTGCCAGCAGCCATCTCGGACTAGCGGGAGTTCGAATGGTCGAGTTCTTC; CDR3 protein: CASSHLGLAGVRMVEFF
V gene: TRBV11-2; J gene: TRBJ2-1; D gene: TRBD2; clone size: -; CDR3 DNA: TGTGCCAGCAGCGGTGGGGGGGGACTAGCGGGAGAGAATGAGCAGTTCTTC; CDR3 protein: CASSGGGGLAGENEQFF
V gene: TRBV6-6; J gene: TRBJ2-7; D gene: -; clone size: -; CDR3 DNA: TGTGCCAGCAGTTACTCAGGGTACGACGAGCAGTACTTC; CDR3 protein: CASSYSGYDEQYF
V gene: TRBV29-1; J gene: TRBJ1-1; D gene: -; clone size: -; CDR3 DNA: TGCAGCGTTTTTCGACAGATGAACACTGAAGCTTTCTTT; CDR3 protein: CSVFRQMNTEAFF
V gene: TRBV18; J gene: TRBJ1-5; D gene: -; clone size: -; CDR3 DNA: TGTGCCAGCTCAACACAGGGCCACCCCGATCAGCCCCAGCATTTT; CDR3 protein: CASSTQGHPDQPQHF
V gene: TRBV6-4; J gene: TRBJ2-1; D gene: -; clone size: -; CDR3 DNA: TGTGCCAGCAGTCCTCGGGACTCCCCCGCCTACAATGAGCAGTTCTTC; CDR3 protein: CASSPRDSPAYNEQFF
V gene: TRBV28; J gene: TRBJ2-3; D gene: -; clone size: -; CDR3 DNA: TGTGCCAGCAGTCCGTCCACAGATACGCAGTATTTT; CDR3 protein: CASSPSTDTQYF
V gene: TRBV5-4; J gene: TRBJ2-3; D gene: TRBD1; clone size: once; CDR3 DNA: TGTGCCAGCAGCTTGGGAGCCGGGACAGCAAGCACAGATACGCAGTATTTT; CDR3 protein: CASSLGAGTASTDTQYF
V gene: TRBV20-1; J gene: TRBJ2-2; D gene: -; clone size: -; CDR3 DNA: TGCAGTGCTAGTGGTCTCGCGAACACCGGGGAGCTGTTTTTT; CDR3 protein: CSASGLANTGELFF
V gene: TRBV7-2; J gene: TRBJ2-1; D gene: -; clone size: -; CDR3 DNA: TGTGCCAGCATCCGACTAGGGGGGGTAGATGAGCAGTTCTTC; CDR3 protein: CASIRLGGVDEQFF
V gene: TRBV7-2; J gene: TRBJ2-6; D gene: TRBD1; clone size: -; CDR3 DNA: TGTGCCAGCAGCTTAGCGTGGGGCCGACAGGGGGAGTCCCACTCTGGGGCCAACGTCCTGACTTTC; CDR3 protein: CASSLAWGRQGESHSGANVLTF
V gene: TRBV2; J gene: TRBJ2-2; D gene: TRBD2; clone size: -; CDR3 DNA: TGTGCCAGCAGTCCGACTAGCCAGAACACCGGGGAGCTGTTTTTT; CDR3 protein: CASSPTSQNTGELFF
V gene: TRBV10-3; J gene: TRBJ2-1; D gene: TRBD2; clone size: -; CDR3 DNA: TGTGCCATCAGTGAGTCAGGGGCTAGCGGGAGGACCTACAATGAGCAGTTCTTC; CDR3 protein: CAISESGASGRTYNEQFF
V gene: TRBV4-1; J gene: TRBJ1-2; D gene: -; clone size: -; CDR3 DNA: TGCGCCAGCAGCCACCCCTTAACCGGGTCCACAAAGGGAGGCTACACCTTC; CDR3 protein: CASSHPLTGSTKGGYTF
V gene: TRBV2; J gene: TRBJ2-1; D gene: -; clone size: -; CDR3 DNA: TGTGCCAGCAGTCTCCCCGTCAACTCCGTAGAGCAGTTCTTC; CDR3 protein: CASSLPVNSVEQFF
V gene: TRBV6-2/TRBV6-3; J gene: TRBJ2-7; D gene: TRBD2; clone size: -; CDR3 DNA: TGTGCCAGCAGCTATTGGGGGGGAAACGAGCAGTACTTC; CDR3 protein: CASSYWGGNEQYF
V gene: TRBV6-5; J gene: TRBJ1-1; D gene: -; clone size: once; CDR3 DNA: TGTGCCAGCAGGACGGACAGTAAGGGCACTGAAGCTTTCTTT; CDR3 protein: CASRTDSKGTEAFF
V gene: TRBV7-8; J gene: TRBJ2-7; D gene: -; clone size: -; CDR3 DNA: TGTGCCAGCAGCTTAGCGCCGTGGGCAGTTAAAAGCTCCTACGAGCAGTACTTC; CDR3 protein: CASSLAPWAVKSSYEQYF
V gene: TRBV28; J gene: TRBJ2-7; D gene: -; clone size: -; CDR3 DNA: TGTGCCAGCAGTTTCTCAGATTCCTACGAGCAGTACTTC; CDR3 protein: CASSFSDSYEQYF
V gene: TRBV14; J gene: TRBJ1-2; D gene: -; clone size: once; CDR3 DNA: TGTGCCAGCAGCCAGGTACAGGCGTCTAGCTACACCTTC; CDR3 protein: CASSQVQASSYTF
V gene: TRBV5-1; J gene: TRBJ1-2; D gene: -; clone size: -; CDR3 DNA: TGCGCCAGCAGCTTGGACGGTTTTAACTATGGCTACACCTTC; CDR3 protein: CASSLDGFNYGYTF